Presented here are 13 T cell receptor beta chains from one specimen sequenced in a study of long-term antiretroviral therapy in people with HIV. Version v3.0 of the immunoSEQ assay was performed at survey level. Some clones are missing from TCRdb's copy, which holds only in-frame ones; the method was immunoSEQ multiplex PCR. In the table there are about 28,000 clones, around 87% of which are singletons. The specimen comprised unsorted PBMCs, sampled 0.5 years after starting antiretroviral therapy. These receptors were taken from a woman under 30 with HIV.

The chain links TRBV18 to TRBJ2-3; 14 nucleotides align to TRBD2. Germline V lookup: CDR1 KGHSH, CDR2 LQKENI. This CDR3 spans 16 amino acids. Trimming took 3 bases from V and 4 from J; bases not matched to a gene: 3. The CDR3 here is CASSPRLAGGADTQYF. The CDR3 nucleotides read TGTGCCAGCTCACCCCGACTAGCGGGAGGGGCAGATACGCAGTATTTT.

This chain connects TRBV19 to TRBJ1-2; the match to TRBD1 covers 7 bases. V shed 8 bases and J 3 bases; nucleotides not matched to a gene: 3. This CDR3 is 12 amino acids long. Germline CDR1 and CDR2: LNHDA and SQIVND (reference sequence). The CDR3 coding sequence is TGTGCCAGTTACAGGGGAGACTATGGCTACACCTTC. It specifies CASYRGDYGYTF.

The chain joins TRBV7-9 to TRBJ2-3; D may match TRBD1 or TRBD2 (5 bases each). Per germline, CDR1 SEHNR and CDR2 FQNEAQ (reference sequence). The V end lost 2 bases, the J end lost 2 bases, and 14 bases lay between the germline ends. The CDR3 has 16 amino acids. The CDR3 is CASSLIGASNTDTQYF. CDR3 coding DNA: TGTGCCAGCAGCTTAATCGGGGCCTCGAACACAGATACGCAGTATTTT.

The gene calls are TRBV21-1 and TRBJ1-2. TRBV21-1 is deemed a pseudogene. The CDR3 loop spans 11 amino acids. CDR3 amino acids: CASSSDGGYTF. The CDR3 nucleotides read TGTGCCAGCAGCTCGGATGGTGGCTACACCTTC.

The rearrangement uses TRBV11-2 and TRBJ2-2; no definite D call. This CDR3 has 13 residues. V lost 4 bases to trimming and J lost 6 bases, with 9 bases between them. Germline V gene data show CDR1 as SGHAT and CDR2 as FQNNGV. The chain's CDR3 is CASSSSSPGELFF. The CDR3 DNA sequence: TGTGCCAGCAGCTCCTCATCCCCCGGGGAGCTGTTTTTT.

The rearrangement joins TRBV21-1 to TRBJ2-5; TRBD2, as called in the table, went unchecked against the DNA. With the DNA end fitting TRBJ2-7 better, the J assignment may be wrong. TRBV21-1 is flagged as a pseudogene. There are 15 residues in the CDR3. The CDR3 is CASSSGPSGRDEQYF. The CDR3 bases are TGTGCCAGCAGCTCCGGCCCGAGCGGGAGGGACGAGCAGTACTTC.

The rearrangement links TRBV2 to TRBJ2-1, with 9 bases aligning to TRBD2. In germline, CDR1 is SNHLY, CDR2 FYNNEI. The CDR3 has 16 amino acids. With 0 bases clipped from V and 6 bases from J, the junction kept 6 bases outside the gene matches. CDR3 nucleotides: TGTGCCAGCAGTGAAGCGCGATTAGCGGGAGCCAATGAGCAGTTCTTC. Translation: CASSEARLAGANEQFF. The whole variable domain, remainder taken from reference TRBV2 and TRBJ2-1, is EPEVTQTPSHQVTQMGQEVILRCVPISNHLYFYWYRQILGQKVEFLVSFYNNEISEKSEIFDDQFSVERPDGSNFTLKIRSTKLEDSAMYFCASSEARLAGANEQFFGPGTRLTVL.

The CDR3 region is CASRPRRRGQGTLNYGYTF. For the CDR3, the DNA is TGTGCCAGCAGACCCCGGCGGAGAGGACAGGGGACCCTGAACTATGGCTACACCTTC. V and J are TRBV28 and TRBJ1-2; 9 bases match TRBD1. Unmatched junction bases numbered 19, after V lost 6 bases and J lost 2 bases. The CDR3 spans 19 residues. Germline V gene sequence: CDR1 MDHEN, CDR2 SYDVKM.

V usage is TRBV6-5 and J usage is TRBJ1-1, with D unresolved. CDR3 length: 14 amino acids. Trimming left V 5 bases short and J 2 bases short, with 12 bases between. CDR1 and CDR2 from the germline V gene are MNHEY and SVGAGI. CDR3 coding DNA: TGTGCCAGCAGTGGGGATCTCATTAACACTGAAGCTTTCTTT. Its translation: CASSGDLINTEAFF.

The V call is TRBV6-1, the J call TRBJ2-7; a weak D match, TRBD2 (7 bases). Germline CDR1 MNHNS, CDR2 SASEGT. This CDR3 has 15 amino acids. Trimming stripped 6 bases from V and 2 bases from J, with 17 bases between. The DNA for the CDR3 is TGTGCCAGCAGCGAAAGGGGGGGGTGGGCCTACGAGCAGTACTTC. Translation: CASSERGGWAYEQYF.

The chain joins TRBV6-5 to TRBJ2-7, with a weak D call TRBD1 (5 bases). Germline V CDR1 and CDR2: MNHEY, SVGAGI. The V end lost 2 bases, the J end lost 6 bases, and 11 bases lay between the germline ends. The CDR3 sequence is 13 residues long. The CDR3 reads CASSYRDSREQYF. The CDR3 DNA reads as TGTGCCAGCAGTTACAGAGACAGCCGCGAGCAGTACTTC.

This clone was picked up one time. The chain is built from TRBV27 and TRBJ2-5, with 11 nucleotides matching TRBD2. CDR3 length: 16 residues. Germline CDR1 reads MNHEY; CDR2 reads SMNVEV (reference sequence). Trimming took 5 bases from V and 3 from J; bases not matched to a gene: 8. The CDR3 region is CASSLQTSGNKETQYF. CDR3 in DNA: TGTGCCAGCAGTCTCCAGACTAGCGGGAACAAAGAGACCCAGTACTTC.

The V call is TRBV19, the J call TRBJ2-7; 9 bases line up with TRBD1. The V segment lost 2 bases and the J segment 3 bases; nucleotides outside the gene matches: 20. There are 20 residues in the CDR3. The V gene's germline CDR1 is LNHDA and CDR2 SQIVND (reference sequence). As DNA, the CDR3 is TGTGCCAGTAGTATAAAGTCTTTTGGGACAGGGTTGCCTTTTAGCTACGAGCAGTACTTC. The encoded protein is CASSIKSFGTGLPFSYEQYF.